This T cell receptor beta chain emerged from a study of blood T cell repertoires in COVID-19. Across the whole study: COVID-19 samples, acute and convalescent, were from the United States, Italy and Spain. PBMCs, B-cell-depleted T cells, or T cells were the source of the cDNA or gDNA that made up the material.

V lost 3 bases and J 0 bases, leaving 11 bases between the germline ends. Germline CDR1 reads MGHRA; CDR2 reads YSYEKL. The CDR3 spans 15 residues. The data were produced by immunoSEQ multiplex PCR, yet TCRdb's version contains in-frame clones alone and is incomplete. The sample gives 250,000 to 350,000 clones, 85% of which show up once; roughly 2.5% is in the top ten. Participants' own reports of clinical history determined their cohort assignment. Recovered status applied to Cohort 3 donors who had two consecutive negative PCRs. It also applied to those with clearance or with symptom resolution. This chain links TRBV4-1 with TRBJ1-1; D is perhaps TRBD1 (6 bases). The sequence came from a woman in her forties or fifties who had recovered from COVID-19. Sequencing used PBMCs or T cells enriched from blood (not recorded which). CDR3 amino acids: CASSHRGTMNTEAFF. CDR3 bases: TGCGCCAGCAGCCACAGGGGAACAATGAACACTGAAGCTTTCTTT.